The next 22 T cell receptor beta chains were all read from a single sample in a study of OX40 agonist ivuxolimab in advanced cancers. TCRdb's copy holds only in-frame clones and misses some; the assay was immunoSEQ multiplex PCR. Among nearly 9,000 clones listed, about 87% were seen once. This sample comprised CD4+ or CD8+ T cells sorted from blood, obtained in a trial of the OX40 agonist ivuxolimab. The source is an adult with an advanced solid tumor such as melanoma, head and neck, liver or kidney cancer.

V and J are TRBV25-1 and TRBJ1-4; D perhaps matches TRBD1 (6 bases). V lost 4 bases, J lost 8 bases, and 11 bases lay in between. In germline, CDR1 is MGHDK, CDR2 SYGVNS. This CDR3 contains 13 residues. The CDR3 protein is CASSGQVYEKLFF. The CDR3 bases are TGTGCCAGCAGTGGACAGGTCTACGAAAAACTGTTTTTT.

The genes are TRBV7-9 and TRBJ1-2; no firm D call. This CDR3 comprises 16 residues. V was cut by 0 bases and J by 5 bases, with 16 bases left in between. Looked up from germline, CDR1 is SEHNR and CDR2 is FQNEAQ (reference sequence). The CDR3 bases are TGTGCCAGCAGCTTAGCCGCTCGGGAATCCGGGTATGGCTACACCTTC. Translated: CASSLAARESGYGYTF.

The chain carries TRBV4-3 and TRBJ1-4; 7 nucleotides align to TRBD1. Germline loops: CDR1 LGHNA, CDR2 YSLEER. The junction had 7 bases not matched to a gene; V was cut back by 3 bases and J by 6 bases. The CDR3 covers 15 residues. The CDR3 DNA reads as TGCGCCAGCAGCCATAGACAGGGATGGGATGAAAAACTGTTTTTT. Its translation is CASSHRQGWDEKLFF.

By proportion, this clone is medium-sized. This chain connects TRBV30 to TRBJ1-2, with unresolved D. Germline V gives CDR1 GTSNPN, CDR2 SVGIG (reference sequence). V lost 0 bases to trimming and J lost 7 bases, with 18 bases between them. CDR3 length equals 15 residues. CDR3 amino acids: CAWSVIDGLFAGYTF. The CDR3 DNA is TGTGCCTGGAGTGTAATCGACGGACTGTTCGCTGGCTACACCTTC.

The rearrangement links TRBV4-1 to TRBJ1-5; TRBD1 matches at 7 bases. Germline CDR1 MGHRA, CDR2 YSYEKL. The CDR3 is 15 residues long. V lost 0 bases, J lost 4 bases, and 3 bases stayed unmatched. CDR3 bases: TGCGCCAGCAGCCAAGAAGACAGGGCAAATCAGCCCCAGCATTTT. Amino acids: CASSQEDRANQPQHF.

The rearrangement joins TRBV7-9 to TRBJ2-1; TRBD2 agrees at 7 bases. The CDR3 sequence is 14 residues long. The germline V gene encodes CDR1 SEHNR and CDR2 FQNEAQ (reference sequence). V trimming: 0 bases; J trimming: 4 bases; junction bases outside the gene matches: 0. The DNA of the CDR3 is TGTGCCAGCAGCTTAGCGGGAGGGTACAATGAGCAGTTCTTC. It specifies CASSLAGGYNEQFF. Using reference TRBV7-9 and TRBJ2-1 for the parts outside the CDR3, the full variable domain is DTGVSQNPRHKITKRGQNVTFRCDPISEHNRLYWYRQTLGQGPEFLTYFQNEAQLEKSRLLSDRFSAERPKGSFSTLEIQRTEQGDSAMYLCASSLAGGYNEQFFGPGTRLTVL.

The V gene is TRBV30, the J gene TRBJ1-2; no clear D. The CDR3 runs to 10 residues. Trimming stripped 7 bases from V and 4 bases from J, with 7 bases between. CDR1 and CDR2 from the germline V gene are GTSNPN and SVGIG (reference sequence). The CDR3 loop is CASFGYGYTF. CDR3 in DNA: TGTGCCTCCTTTGGCTATGGCTACACCTTC.

The chain uses TRBV28 and TRBJ1-5, with D hard to call. Germline loops: CDR1 MDHEN, CDR2 SYDVKM. V lost 6 bases, J lost 4 bases, and 10 bases lay in between. The CDR3 is 13 residues long. The DNA for the CDR3 is TGTGCCAGCAGCCTACAAAATAATCAGCCCCAGCATTTT. Translation gives CASSLQNNQPQHF.

The genes are TRBV15 and TRBJ2-7; 7 bases fit TRBD1. There are 14 residues in the CDR3. Germline CDR1 LNHNV, CDR2 YYDKDF (reference sequence). V was clipped by 3 bases and J by 4 bases; unmatched bases: 6. In DNA, the CDR3 is TGTGCCACCAGCAGGATTGGACAGGAATACGAGCAGTACTTC. Its protein product is CATSRIGQEYEQYF. Supplemented by reference TRBV15 and TRBJ2-7, the full variable domain reads DAMVIQNPRYQVTQFGKPVTLSCSQTLNHNVMYWYQQKSSQAPKLLFHYYDKDFNNEADTPDNFQSRRPNTSFCFLDIRSPGLGDTAMYLCATSRIGQEYEQYFGPGTRLTVT.

The chain links TRBV7-9 to TRBJ2-7; 9 nucleotides agree with TRBD1. The CDR3 extends over 11 amino acids. Germline CDR1 is SEHNR and CDR2 is FQNEAQ (reference sequence). J was trimmed by 13 bases and V by 5 bases; bases with no gene match: 6. CDR3 amino acids: CASSPGTGCYF. The CDR3 nucleotides are TGTGCCAGCAGCCCTGGGACAGGGTGCTACTTC.

This chain uses TRBV10-1 with TRBJ1-1; D ambiguous. V lost 0 bases and J 5 bases, leaving 10 bases between the germline ends. The CDR3 is 14 amino acids. Germline V CDR1 and CDR2: WNHNN, SYGVQD (reference sequence). CDR3 sequence (DNA): TGCGCCAGCAGTGAGTCTGGTCCTGGGACTGAAGCTTTCTTT. It specifies CASSESGPGTEAFF.

This chain links TRBV2 with TRBJ1-2; D is unresolved. Germline lookup yields CDR1 SNHLY and CDR2 FYNNEI. V was trimmed by 10 bases and J by 11 bases, leaving 20 bases between them. The CDR3 length is 12 residues. This chain's CDR3 is CATMVMAVGYTF. Here the CDR3 DNA reads TGTGCCACCATGGTCATGGCAGTCGGTTACACCTTC.

J is TRBJ2-2 and V is TRBV30; 9 bases are a match to TRBD1. Germline loops: CDR1 GTSNPN, CDR2 SVGIG (reference sequence). This CDR3 spans 14 amino acids. After removal of 3 bases from V and 6 bases from J, the junction contained 5 bases not matched to a gene. The chain's CDR3 is CAWRAGQGAGELFF. DNA for the CDR3: TGTGCCTGGAGGGCGGGACAGGGTGCCGGGGAGCTGTTTTTT.

There are a few counts of this clone. The gene calls are TRBV13 and TRBJ2-7, with D hard to call. CDR3 length: 12 amino acids. Germline CDR1 PRHDT, CDR2 FYEKMQ (reference sequence). The V end was cut by 5 bases, the J end by 2 bases, with 7 bases between. CDR3 in amino acids: CASSAGTYEQYF. The CDR3 DNA reads TGTGCCAGCAGCGCCGGAACCTACGAGCAGTACTTC.

The chain is built from TRBV4-2 and TRBJ2-7; possibly TRBD1 for D (5 bases). Germline V lookup: CDR1 LGHNA, CDR2 YNFKEQ. The length of the CDR3 is 15 residues. The V gene lost 1 base and the J gene lost 3 bases, with 13 bases spanning the gap. The CDR3 DNA is TGTGCCAGCAGCCAAGTGTCAGGGAATCGCTACGAGCAGTACTTC. Translating it yields CASSQVSGNRYEQYF.

The chain combines TRBV9 with TRBJ2-7; no firm D call. Germline V CDR1 and CDR2: SGDLS, YYNGEE. CDR3 length equals 12 residues. Trimming took off 3 bases at V and 3 bases at J, with 7 bases between the two ends. In nucleotides, the CDR3 is TGTGCCAGCAGCGATTCCAGCTACGAGCAGTACTTC. Protein product: CASSDSSYEQYF.

The count of this clone is one. The chain employs TRBV10-2 and TRBJ2-2; the D gene is possibly TRBD2 (5 bases). The length of the CDR3 is 13 residues. Trimming pared 11 bases from V and 1 base from J, leaving 11 bases between. Germline CDR1 WSHSY, CDR2 SAAADI. CDR3 coding DNA: TGCGCCTCTAACGGGGAGAACACCGGGGAGCTGTTTTTT. Translating gives CASNGENTGELFF.

Written as DNA, the CDR3 is TGTGCCAGTAGTATATCCACTAGCGGGAGTGTGGAGCAGTACTTC. The encoded protein is CASSISTSGSVEQYF. The chain has TRBV19 and TRBJ2-7; 11 nucleotides agree with TRBD2. After removal of 2 bases from V and 7 bases from J, the junction contained 7 bases not matched to a gene. The CDR3 length is 15 residues. In germline, CDR1 is LNHDA, CDR2 SQIVND (reference sequence).

This clone was detected once. The chain employs TRBV9 and TRBJ1-1, with TRBD1 identical over 7 bases. V lost 4 bases to trimming and J lost 5 bases; unmatched junction nucleotides: 8. The CDR3 is 14 residues long. Germline assignment: CDR1 SGDLS and CDR2 YYNGEE. In nucleotides, the CDR3 is TGTGCCAGCAGCATTCTGACAGGGTGGACTGAAGCTTTCTTT. It specifies CASSILTGWTEAFF.

The V call is TRBV7-3, the J call TRBJ2-7; D might be TRBD2 (6 bases). CDR3 length: 14 amino acids. Germline CDR1 reads SGHTA; CDR2 reads FQGTGA. The ends were cut back, 5 bases at V and 5 bases at J, with 16 bases in the middle. CDR3 amino acids: CASSPFAGWDEQYF. DNA for the CDR3: TGTGCCAGCAGCCCCTTTGCGGGATGGGACGAGCAGTACTTC.

This chain connects TRBV19 to TRBJ2-7; 7 bases are shared with TRBD2. Losses at the gene ends were 7 bases for V and 5 bases for J; bases not matched to a gene: 8. The CDR3 totals 13 residues. Germline assignment: CDR1 LNHDA and CDR2 SQIVND (reference sequence). CDR3 sequence reads: CASTPTSFDEQYF. For the CDR3, the DNA is TGTGCCAGTACCCCGACTAGCTTCGACGAGCAGTACTTC.

V is TRBV7-6 and J is TRBJ2-3; D possibly corresponds to TRBD1 (6 bases). V dropped 5 bases and J dropped 2 bases, with 11 bases sitting between them. There are 14 residues in the CDR3. Germline V gene data show CDR1 as SGHVS and CDR2 as FNYEAQ. The CDR3 sequence: CASSLRGITDTQYF. The CDR3 DNA reads as TGTGCCAGCAGCCTCAGGGGAATCACAGATACGCAGTATTTT.